This T cell receptor (beta chain) was identified in a study of T cells after yellow fever vaccination. The germline gives CDR1 LGHNA, CDR2 YNFKEQ. The CDR3 extends over 15 amino acids. The trim removed 1 base at V and 5 bases at J, leaving 4 bases unmatched. TCRdb itself ran the 5' RACE reads through MiXCR, one entry per CDR3 protein. The table includes approximately 300,000 distinct CDR3 sequences, around 13% detected once. The TCR originated in a young man who received the YFV17D yellow fever vaccine. V and J are TRBV4-2 and TRBJ2-7; 11 nucleotides agree with TRBD1. The sequencing used CD4+ T cells sorted from PBMCs, collected 45 days after the yellow fever booster vaccination. In DNA form, the CDR3 reads TGTGCCAGCAGCCAAGTGGGACAGGGGGGGAACGAGCAGTACTTC. Translated, it gives CASSQVGQGGNEQYF.